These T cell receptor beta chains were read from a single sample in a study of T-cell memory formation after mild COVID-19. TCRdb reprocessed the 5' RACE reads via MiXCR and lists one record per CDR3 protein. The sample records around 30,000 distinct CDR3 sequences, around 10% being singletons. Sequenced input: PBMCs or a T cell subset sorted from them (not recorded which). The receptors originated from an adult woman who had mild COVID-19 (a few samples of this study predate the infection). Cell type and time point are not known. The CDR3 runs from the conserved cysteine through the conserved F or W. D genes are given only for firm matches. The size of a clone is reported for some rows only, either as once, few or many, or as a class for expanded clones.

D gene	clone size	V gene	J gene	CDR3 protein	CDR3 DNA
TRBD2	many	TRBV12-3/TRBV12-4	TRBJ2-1	CASSFLAGETYNEQFF	TGTGCCAGCAGTTTTTTAGCGGGGGAAACCTACAATGAGCAGTTCTTC
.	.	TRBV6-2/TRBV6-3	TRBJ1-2	CATKPPGDYGYTF	TGTGCCACCAAGCCCCCAGGTGACTATGGCTACACCTTC
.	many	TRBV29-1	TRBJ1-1	CSVRLGGWNTEAFF	TGCAGCGTTCGGCTCGGGGGGTGGAACACTGAAGCTTTCTTT
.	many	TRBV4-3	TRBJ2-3	CASSQDLASSPDTQYF	TGCGCCAGCAGCCAAGACTTGGCTAGCTCCCCAGATACGCAGTATTTT
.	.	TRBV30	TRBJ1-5	CAWSSRSNQPQHF	TGTGCCTGGAGTTCGCGGAGCAATCAGCCCCAGCATTTT
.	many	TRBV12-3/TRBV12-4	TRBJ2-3	CASSLAGTDTQYF	TGTGCCAGCAGTTTGGCGGGAACAGATACGCAGTATTTT
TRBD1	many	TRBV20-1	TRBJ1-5	CSASRGQGAVLGQPQHF	TGCAGTGCTAGTAGAGGACAGGGGGCGGTCCTGGGTCAGCCCCAGCATTTT
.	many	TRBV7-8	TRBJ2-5	CASSSPSRPSWFF	TGTGCCAGCAGCTCCCCCTCCCGACCTTCCTGGTTCTTC
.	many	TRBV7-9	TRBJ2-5	CASSPIGSYRLQETQYF	TGTGCCAGCAGCCCAATAGGTTCGTATAGGCTGCAAGAGACCCAGTACTTC
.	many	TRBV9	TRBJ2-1	CASSVGTRTYNEQFF	TGTGCCAGCAGCGTAGGGACCCGGACCTACAATGAGCAGTTCTTC
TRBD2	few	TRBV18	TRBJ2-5	CASSPPFGTSGIEETQYF	TGTGCCAGCTCACCTCCCTTTGGGACTAGCGGAATAGAAGAGACCCAGTACTTC
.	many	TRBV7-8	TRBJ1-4	CASSSGLRGEKLFF	TGTGCCAGCAGCTCGGGCCTCAGGGGTGAAAAACTGTTTTTT
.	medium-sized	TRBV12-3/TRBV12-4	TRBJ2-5	CASGAGGASAQYF	TGTGCCAGCGGGGCAGGAGGAGCATCGGCCCAGTACTTC
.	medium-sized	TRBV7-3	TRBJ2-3	CASSGGTRTDTQYF	TGTGCCAGTTCCGGCGGAACCCGCACAGATACGCAGTATTTT
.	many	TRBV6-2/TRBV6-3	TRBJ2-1	CASSYSGGLYNEQFF	TGTGCCAGCAGTTACTCAGGCGGGTTATACAATGAGCAGTTCTTC
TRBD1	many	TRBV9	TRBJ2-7	CASSLGEDRGSYEQYF	TGTGCCAGCAGCTTGGGGGAGGACAGGGGCTCATACGAGCAGTACTTC
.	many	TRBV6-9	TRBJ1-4	CASSSGEKLFF	TGTGCCAGCAGTAGCGGGGAAAAACTGTTTTTT
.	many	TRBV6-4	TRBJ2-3	CASSDSQGDTQYF	TGTGCCAGCAGTGACTCCCAGGGGGATACGCAGTATTTT
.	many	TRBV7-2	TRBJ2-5	CASSLGPPGVWVPLTQYF	TGTGCCAGCAGCTTAGGGCCCCCGGGAGTCTGGGTTCCTCTAACCCAGTACTTC
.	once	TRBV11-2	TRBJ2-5	CASRRWGGGGETQYF	TGTGCCAGCAGGAGGTGGGGGGGCGGAGGAGAGACCCAGTACTTC
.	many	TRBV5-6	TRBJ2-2	CASSLFRGPPGELFF	TGTGCCAGCAGCTTGTTCAGAGGACCGCCCGGGGAGCTGTTTTTT
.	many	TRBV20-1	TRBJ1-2	CSATRAGPRDGYTF	TGCAGTGCTACGCGGGCAGGTCCGAGAGATGGCTACACCTTC
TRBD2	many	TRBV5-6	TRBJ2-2	CASSPGLYNGELFF	TGTGCCAGCAGCCCGGGACTATATAACGGGGAGCTGTTTTTT
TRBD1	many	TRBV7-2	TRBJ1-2	CASSTGQGAVYGYTF	TGTGCCAGCAGCACGGGACAGGGGGCGGTTTATGGCTACACCTTC
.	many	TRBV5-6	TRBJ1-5	CASSNYQGGNQPQHF	TGTGCCAGCAGCAACTACCAGGGAGGCAATCAGCCCCAGCATTTT
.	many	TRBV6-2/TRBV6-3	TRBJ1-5	CASSYSMIRFHNQPQHF	TGTGCCAGCAGTTACTCGATGATCAGGTTCCACAATCAGCCCCAGCATTTT
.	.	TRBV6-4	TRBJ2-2	CASSDFGQAQAGELFF	TGTGCCAGCAGTGATTTCGGGCAGGCTCAAGCCGGGGAGCTGTTTTTT
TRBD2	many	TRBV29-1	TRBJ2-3	CSGLAGGATDTQYF	TGCAGCGGGCTAGCGGGAGGGGCCACAGATACGCAGTATTTT
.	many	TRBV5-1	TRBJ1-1	CASSPVAGMNTEAFF	TGCGCCAGCAGCCCCGTCGCTGGGATGAACACTGAAGCTTTCTTT